A single sample gave rise to the 9 T cell receptor beta chains below, sequenced in a study of somatic mutations in cytotoxic T cells in rheumatoid arthritis (dated by TCRdb to 2016 to 2017). Receptor libraries were prepared by the immunoSEQ multiplex PCR assay. TCRdb retrieved this table from immuneACCESS and kept in-frame rearrangements only. Not all clones are present; in checked studies, unresolved V genes account for under half, and no reason is known for the remainder. This sample gives some 10,000 clones in total; 73% of them show up just once. The ten top clones hold about two fifths of the sample. The sample was CD8+ T cells sorted from blood. These receptors originate from a man in his sixties in good health.

This chain uses TRBV5-6 with TRBJ2-7; 8 bases are a match to TRBD2. V was clipped by 4 bases and J by 5 bases; unmatched bases: 8. Germline loops: CDR1 SGHDT, CDR2 YYEEEE. This CDR3 comprises 14 residues. This CDR3 is CASSLGLEVDEQYF. The CDR3 nucleotides are TGTGCCAGCAGCCTGGGACTAGAAGTGGACGAGCAGTACTTC.

A few counts support this clone. The chain couples TRBV7-9 to TRBJ1-1; D is unresolved. Germline V gene sequence: CDR1 SEHNR, CDR2 FQNEAQ (reference sequence). The CDR3 spans 16 residues. Trimming pared 5 bases from V and 5 bases from J, leaving 21 bases between. CDR3 sequence: CASSQDLRQVRTEAFF. CDR3 bases: TGTGCCAGCAGCCAGGACCTCCGGCAGGTTAGGACTGAAGCTTTCTTT.

This clone was counted only a few times. The rearrangement links TRBV6-1 to TRBJ2-7; a possible D gene is TRBD2 (6 bases). Germline V lookup: CDR1 MNHNS, CDR2 SASEGT. V was clipped by 0 bases and J by 2 bases, with 8 bases between them. The CDR3 is 14 amino acids. DNA of the CDR3: TGTGCCAGCAGTGAAGCCGGGGAGGCCTACGAGCAGTACTTC. Amino acids: CASSEAGEAYEQYF.

This chain links TRBV15 with TRBJ2-1; D unresolved. Trimming took off 0 bases at V and 1 base at J, with 10 bases between the two ends. CDR3 length: 16 residues. CDR1 and CDR2 (germline): LNHNV, YYDKDF (reference sequence). CDR3 DNA: TGTGCCACCAGCAGAGACCACGGAGCTTCCTACAATGAGCAGTTCTTC. Translated: CATSRDHGASYNEQFF.

This chain connects TRBV27 to TRBJ2-1, with D perhaps matching TRBD2 (5 bases). Trimming removed 0 bases from V and 1 base from J, with 10 bases in between. This CDR3 comprises 16 residues. Germline CDR1 is MNHEY and CDR2 is SMNVEV (reference sequence). The CDR3 is CASSLSIAWSYNEQFF. For the CDR3, the DNA is TGTGCCAGCAGTTTATCTATAGCGTGGTCCTACAATGAGCAGTTCTTC.

The CDR3 is CASSLEGTYEQYF. CDR3 in DNA: TGCGCCAGCAGCTTAGAGGGGACCTACGAGCAGTACTTC. The chain has TRBV5-1 and TRBJ2-7; perhaps D is TRBD1 or TRBD2 (5 bases each). Germline lookup yields CDR1 SGHRS and CDR2 YFSETQ. V was clipped by 2 bases and J by 2 bases, with 8 bases between them. The CDR3 is 13 amino acids.

The chain joins TRBV6-6 to TRBJ2-7; 9 positions match TRBD1. V lost 4 bases, J lost 5 bases, and 0 bases stayed unmatched. The germline V gene has CDR1 MNHNY and CDR2 SVGAGI (reference sequence). This CDR3 is built from 12 residues. The CDR3 sequence: CASSWTGDEQYF. The CDR3, as DNA: TGTGCCAGCAGTTGGACAGGGGACGAGCAGTACTTC.

The V call is TRBV6-6, the J call TRBJ1-2, with a weak D call TRBD1 (6 bases). Trimming removed 0 bases at V and 8 bases at J, with 16 bases between. The CDR3 runs to 15 residues. CDR1 is MNHNY and CDR2 is SVGAGI in the germline V gene (reference sequence). The DNA for the CDR3 is TGTGCCAGCAGTTACTCCTCTGGGGGGGCTGACGGCTACACCTTC. Encoded protein: CASSYSSGGADGYTF.

J is TRBJ2-7 and V is TRBV11-2; 8 nucleotides align to TRBD1. CDR1 is SGHAT, CDR2 FQNNGV, per germline. This CDR3 contains 15 residues. V shed 1 base and J 7 bases; nucleotides not matched to a gene: 9. CDR3 DNA: TGTGCCAGCAGCTTAGCTACAGGGGGGCCTCTGGAGCAGTACTTC. Translating it yields CASSLATGGPLEQYF.